This entry lists 10 T cell receptor beta chains sequenced from one sample in a study of vaccination and CD4 T cells after COVID-19. Treatment reported: roughly 10-day PBMC culture with coronavirus spike peptide pools or control peptides (ViraFEST assay). Their antigens remain unidentified. Sequence data for DNA of cultured CD4+ T cells were generated by the Oncomine TCR Beta short-read assay. TCRdb reprocessed the PCR reads with MiXCR, giving one entry per CDR3 protein. The sample contains about 15,000 distinct CDR3 sequences, around 46% of which appear only once. Here the sequenced sample was CD4+ T cells from blood, cultured in vitro, taken before SARS-CoV-2 vaccination. These receptors originate from a human donor who had recovered from COVID-19.

This clonotype was counted a few times. This sequence joins TRBV27 and TRBJ1-1; 9 bases are shared with TRBD1. CDR1 and CDR2 from the germline V gene are MNHEY and SMNVEV (reference sequence). This CDR3 has 16 residues. The V segment lost 2 bases and the J segment 0 bases; nucleotides outside the gene matches: 4. CDR3 nucleotide sequence: TGTGCCAGCAGTTTACGTGGGACAGGGTTGAACACTGAAGCTTTCTTT. Amino acids: CASSLRGTGLNTEAFF.

This clonotype was seen more than once but under ten times. The J gene is TRBJ2-2, the V gene TRBV20-1; 9 nucleotides line up with TRBD2. The germline V gene has CDR1 DFQATT and CDR2 SNEGSKA (reference sequence). The CDR3 covers 14 residues. V shed 6 bases, J shed 1 base, and the junction held 3 bases outside the gene matches. CDR3 residues: CSASSGMNTGELFF. The CDR3, as DNA: TGCAGTGCGTCTAGCGGGATGAACACCGGGGAGCTGTTTTTT.

The chain joins TRBV7-2 to TRBJ2-3, with D uncertain. The germline gives CDR1 SGHTA, CDR2 FQGNSA. Trimming cost V 3 bases and J 2 bases, with 3 bases left between them. The CDR3 spans 12 residues. CDR3 coding DNA: TGTGCCAGCAGCTTTTTCACAGATACGCAGTATTTT. This translates into CASSFFTDTQYF.

About this clonotype itself: One end of the junction is discordant with germline, which a read error may explain. The chain is built from TRBV19 and TRBJ1-5; weak D call: TRBD1 (6 bases). The CDR3 length is 17 residues. CDR1 LNHDA and CDR2 SQIVND come from the germline V gene (reference sequence). CDR3: CASSMFGGPYSNQPRHF. The CDR3 nucleotides read TGTGCCAGTAGTATGTTTGGGGGCCCCTATAGCAATCAGCCCCGGCATTTT.

This clonotype was recorded a few times. This sequence joins TRBV7-2 and TRBJ1-6; 7 positions agree with TRBD1. The CDR3 sequence is 15 residues long. The ends lost 2 bases at V and 5 bases at J; junction bases unmatched: 3. Germline CDR1 SGHTA, CDR2 FQGNSA. This chain's CDR3 is CASSLRGGHNSPLHF. The CDR3 DNA is TGTGCCAGCAGCTTACGAGGGGGCCATAATTCACCCCTCCACTTT.

This clonotype was detected once. The V gene is TRBV11-3, the J gene TRBJ1-1, with a tentative D call TRBD1 (5 bases). The CDR3 runs to 12 residues. V was pared by 1 base and J by 11 bases, with 11 bases between. CDR1 and CDR2 from the germline V gene are SGHNT and YENEEA. The CDR3 sequence is CASSLAGLRAFF. CDR3 nucleotide sequence: TGTGCCAGCAGCTTAGCGGGACTTAGGGCTTTCTTT.

The chain has TRBV11-3 and TRBJ2-3; D is undetermined. The CDR3 totals 12 residues. With 4 bases removed from V and 2 bases from J, the gap between germline ends came to 4 bases. Germline lookup yields CDR1 SGHNT and CDR2 YENEEA. CDR3 sequence: CASSYHTDTQYF. In nucleotides, the CDR3 is TGTGCCAGCAGCTACCACACAGATACGCAGTATTTT.

V and J are TRBV20-1 and TRBJ2-1, with 8 bases that match TRBD2. Looked up from germline, CDR1 is DFQATT and CDR2 is SNEGSKA (reference sequence). V was clipped by 2 bases and J by 8 bases; unmatched bases: 14. The CDR3 runs 16 residues. CDR3 residues: CSARNPEAAGGDEQFF. CDR3 DNA: TGCAGTGCTAGAAATCCGGAAGCGGCGGGAGGCGATGAGCAGTTCTTC.

The CDR3 bases are TGTGCCAGCAGAGAACAGGGGAACTACGGTCAGCCCCAGCATTTT. Its protein is CASREQGNYGQPQHF. This chain joins TRBV2 and TRBJ1-5; 7 bases fit TRBD1. The CDR3 consists of 15 residues. The trim removed 6 bases at V and 6 bases at J, leaving 11 bases unmatched. CDR1 and CDR2 (germline): SNHLY, FYNNEI.

V and J are TRBV20-1 and TRBJ1-1, with 11 bases lining up with TRBD1. J gave up 7 bases and V 2 bases, and 6 bases lay outside the gene matches. Germline lookup yields CDR1 DFQATT and CDR2 SNEGSKA (reference sequence). The CDR3 spans 14 residues. For the CDR3, the DNA is TGCAGTGCTAGACCGGGACAGGGGGGATTTGAAGCTTTCTTT. Protein: CSARPGQGGFEAFF.